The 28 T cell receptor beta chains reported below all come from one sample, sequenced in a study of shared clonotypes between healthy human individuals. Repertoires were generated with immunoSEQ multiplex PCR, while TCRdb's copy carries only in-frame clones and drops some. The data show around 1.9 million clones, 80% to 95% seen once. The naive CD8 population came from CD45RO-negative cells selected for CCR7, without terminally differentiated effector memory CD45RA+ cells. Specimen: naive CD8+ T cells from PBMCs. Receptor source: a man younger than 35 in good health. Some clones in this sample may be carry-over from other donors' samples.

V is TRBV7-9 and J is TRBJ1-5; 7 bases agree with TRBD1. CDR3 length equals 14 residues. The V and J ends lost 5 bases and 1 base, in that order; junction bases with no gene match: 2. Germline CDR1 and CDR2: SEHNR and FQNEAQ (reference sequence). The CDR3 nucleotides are TGTGCCAGCAGCCAGGGGGACAGCAATCAGCCCCAGCATTTT. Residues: CASSQGDSNQPQHF.

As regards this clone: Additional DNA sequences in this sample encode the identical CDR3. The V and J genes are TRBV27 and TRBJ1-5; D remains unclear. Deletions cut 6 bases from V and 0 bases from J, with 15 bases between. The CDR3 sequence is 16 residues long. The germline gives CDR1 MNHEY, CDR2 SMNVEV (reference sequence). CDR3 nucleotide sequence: TGTGCCAGCAGCCCCTCCGCCGGTAATAGCAATCAGCCCCAGCATTTT. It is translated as CASSPSAGNSNQPQHF.

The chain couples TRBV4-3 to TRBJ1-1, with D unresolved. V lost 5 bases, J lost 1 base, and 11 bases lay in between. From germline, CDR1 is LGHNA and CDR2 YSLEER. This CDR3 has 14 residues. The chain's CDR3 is CASSTKWGNTEAFF. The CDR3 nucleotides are TGCGCCAGCAGCACCAAGTGGGGGAACACTGAAGCTTTCTTT.

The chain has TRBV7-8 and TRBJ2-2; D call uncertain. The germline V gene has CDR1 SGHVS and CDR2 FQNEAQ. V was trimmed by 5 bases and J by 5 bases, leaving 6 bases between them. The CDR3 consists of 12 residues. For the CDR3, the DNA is TGTGCCAGCAGCCCCCGGACCGGGGAGCTGTTTTTT. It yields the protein CASSPRTGELFF.

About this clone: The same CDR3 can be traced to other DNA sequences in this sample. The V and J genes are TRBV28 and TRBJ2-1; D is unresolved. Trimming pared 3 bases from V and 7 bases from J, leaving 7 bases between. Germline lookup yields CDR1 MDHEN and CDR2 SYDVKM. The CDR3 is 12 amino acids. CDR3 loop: CASSFLGNEQFF. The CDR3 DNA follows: TGTGCCAGCAGTTTCTTGGGGAATGAGCAGTTCTTC.

The CDR3 DNA is TGTGCCAGCAGCCAAGATAACCTAGCGGGAGTCAATGACATTCAGTACTTC. Residues: CASSQDNLAGVNDIQYF. The chain links TRBV4-2 to TRBJ2-4, with TRBD2 matching over 10 bases. The V gene end was trimmed by 0 bases and the J gene end by 8 bases; junction bases not matched to a gene: 10. The germline V gene encodes CDR1 LGHNA and CDR2 YNFKEQ. This CDR3 spans 17 amino acids.

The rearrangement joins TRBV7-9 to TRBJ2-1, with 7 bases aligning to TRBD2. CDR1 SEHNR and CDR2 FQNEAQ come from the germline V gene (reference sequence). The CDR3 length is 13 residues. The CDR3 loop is CAWLAETYNEQFF. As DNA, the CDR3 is TGTGCGTGGCTAGCGGAAACCTACAATGAGCAGTTCTTC.

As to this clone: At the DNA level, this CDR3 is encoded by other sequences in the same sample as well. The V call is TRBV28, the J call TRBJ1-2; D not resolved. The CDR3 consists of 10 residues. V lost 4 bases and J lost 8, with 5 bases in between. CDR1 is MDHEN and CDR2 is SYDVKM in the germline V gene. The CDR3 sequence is CASSSVGYTF. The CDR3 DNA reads TGTGCCAGCAGTTCGGTCGGCTACACCTTC.

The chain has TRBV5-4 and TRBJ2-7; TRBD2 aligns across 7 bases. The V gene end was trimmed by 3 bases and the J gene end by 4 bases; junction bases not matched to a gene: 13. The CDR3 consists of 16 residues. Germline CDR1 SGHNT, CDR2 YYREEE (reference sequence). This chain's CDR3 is CASSSKGGAPLYEQYF. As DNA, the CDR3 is TGTGCCAGCAGCTCAAAGGGAGGGGCTCCCCTTTACGAGCAGTACTTC.

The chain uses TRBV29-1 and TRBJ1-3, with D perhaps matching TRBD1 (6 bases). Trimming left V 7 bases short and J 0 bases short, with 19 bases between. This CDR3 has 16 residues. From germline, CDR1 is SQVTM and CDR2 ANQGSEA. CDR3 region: CSAVGGYSNSGNTIYF. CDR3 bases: TGCAGCGCCGTAGGGGGATATTCGAACTCTGGAAACACCATATATTTT.

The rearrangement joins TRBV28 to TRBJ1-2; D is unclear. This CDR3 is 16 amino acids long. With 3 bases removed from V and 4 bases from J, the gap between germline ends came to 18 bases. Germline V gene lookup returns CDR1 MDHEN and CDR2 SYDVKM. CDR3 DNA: TGTGCCAGCAGTTTTACTAGACTCGTTTACTCCTATGGCTACACCTTC. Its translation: CASSFTRLVYSYGYTF.

The CDR3 DNA reads as TGTGCCACCAGACAGGGGGCGCTGAGTGAAAAACTGTTTTTT. It yields the protein CATRQGALSEKLFF. V and J are TRBV15 and TRBJ1-4; 9 bases fit TRBD1. The ends lost 6 bases at V and 7 bases at J; junction bases unmatched: 6. CDR1 is LNHNV and CDR2 is YYDKDF in the germline V gene (reference sequence). This CDR3 is built from 14 residues.

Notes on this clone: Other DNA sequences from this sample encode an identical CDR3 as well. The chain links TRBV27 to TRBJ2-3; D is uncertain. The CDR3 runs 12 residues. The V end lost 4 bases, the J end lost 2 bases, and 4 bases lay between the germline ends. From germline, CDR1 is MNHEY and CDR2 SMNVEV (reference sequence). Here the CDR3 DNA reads TGTGCCAGCAGTTCCCACACAGATACGCAGTATTTT. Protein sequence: CASSSHTDTQYF.

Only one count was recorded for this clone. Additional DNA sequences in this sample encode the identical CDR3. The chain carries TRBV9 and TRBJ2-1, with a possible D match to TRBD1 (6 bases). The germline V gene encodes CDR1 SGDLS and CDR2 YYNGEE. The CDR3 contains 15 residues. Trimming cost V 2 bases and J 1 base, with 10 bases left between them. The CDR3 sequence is CASSVGASSYNEQFF. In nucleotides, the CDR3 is TGTGCCAGCAGCGTGGGGGCCTCTTCCTACAATGAGCAGTTCTTC. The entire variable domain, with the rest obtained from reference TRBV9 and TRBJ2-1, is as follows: DSGVTQTPKHLITATGQRVTLRCSPRSGDLSVYWYQQSLDQGLQFLIQYYNGEERAKGNILERFSAQQFPDLHSELNLSSLELGDSALYFCASSVGASSYNEQFFGPGTRLTVL.

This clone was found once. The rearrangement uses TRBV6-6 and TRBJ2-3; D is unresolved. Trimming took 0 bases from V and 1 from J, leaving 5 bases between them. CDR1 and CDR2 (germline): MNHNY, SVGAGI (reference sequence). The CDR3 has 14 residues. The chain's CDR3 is CASSYSARTDTQYF. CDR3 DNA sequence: TGTGCCAGCAGTTACTCTGCCCGCACAGATACGCAGTATTTT.

CDR3 loop: CASSLVLAGGPPYNEQFF. The CDR3 DNA is TGCGCCAGCAGCTTGGTACTAGCGGGCGGCCCCCCCTACAATGAGCAGTTCTTC. The gene calls are TRBV5-1 and TRBJ2-1; 9 bases match TRBD2. In germline, CDR1 is SGHRS, CDR2 YFSETQ. The junction had 9 bases not matched to a gene; V was cut back by 0 bases and J by 2 bases. This CDR3 has 18 residues.

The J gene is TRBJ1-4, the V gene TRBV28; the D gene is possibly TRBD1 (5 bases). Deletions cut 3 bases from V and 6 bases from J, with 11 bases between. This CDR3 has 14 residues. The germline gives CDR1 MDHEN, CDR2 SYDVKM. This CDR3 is CASSLGGTYEKLFF. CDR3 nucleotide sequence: TGTGCCAGCAGTTTGGGGGGGACCTATGAAAAACTGTTTTTT.

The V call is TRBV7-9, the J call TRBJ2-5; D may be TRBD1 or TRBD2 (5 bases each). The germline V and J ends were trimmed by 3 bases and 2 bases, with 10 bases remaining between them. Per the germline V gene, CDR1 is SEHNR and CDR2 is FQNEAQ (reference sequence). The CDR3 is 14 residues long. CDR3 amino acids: CASSLTAVQETQYF. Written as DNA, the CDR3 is TGTGCCAGCAGCTTGACAGCGGTTCAAGAGACCCAGTACTTC.

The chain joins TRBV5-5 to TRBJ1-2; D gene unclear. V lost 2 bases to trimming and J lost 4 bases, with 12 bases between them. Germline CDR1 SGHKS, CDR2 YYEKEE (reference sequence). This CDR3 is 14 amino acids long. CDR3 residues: CASSFPGRVYGYTF. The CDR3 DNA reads TGTGCCAGCAGCTTTCCTGGAAGGGTCTATGGCTACACCTTC.

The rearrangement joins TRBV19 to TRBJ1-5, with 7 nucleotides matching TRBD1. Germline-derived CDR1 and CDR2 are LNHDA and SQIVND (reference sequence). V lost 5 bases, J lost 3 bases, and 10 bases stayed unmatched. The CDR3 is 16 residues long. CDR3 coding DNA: TGTGCCAGTAGTGCCCGAGCAGGGGGGAACAATCAGCCCCAGCATTTT. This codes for CASSARAGGNNQPQHF.

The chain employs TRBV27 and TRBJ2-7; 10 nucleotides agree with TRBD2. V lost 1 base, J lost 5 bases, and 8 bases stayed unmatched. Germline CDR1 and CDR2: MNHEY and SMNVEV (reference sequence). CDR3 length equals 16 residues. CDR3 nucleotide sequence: TGTGCCAGCAGTTTATACCCTAGCGGGAGTGGGAACGAGCAGTACTTC. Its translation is CASSLYPSGSGNEQYF.

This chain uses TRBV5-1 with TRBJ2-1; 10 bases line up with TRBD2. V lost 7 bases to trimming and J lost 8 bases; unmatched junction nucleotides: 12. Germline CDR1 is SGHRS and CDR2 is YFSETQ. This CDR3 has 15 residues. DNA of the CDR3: TGCGCCAGCCGTTCACTAGCGGGATCCCTTCATGAGCAGTTCTTC. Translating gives CASRSLAGSLHEQFF.

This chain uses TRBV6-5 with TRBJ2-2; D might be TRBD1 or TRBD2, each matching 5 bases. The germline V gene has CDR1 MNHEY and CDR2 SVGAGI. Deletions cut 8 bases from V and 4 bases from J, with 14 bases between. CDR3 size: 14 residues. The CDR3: CASSSGAGTGELFF. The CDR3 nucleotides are TGTGCCAGCTCGTCCGGGGCGGGCACCGGGGAGCTGTTTTTT.

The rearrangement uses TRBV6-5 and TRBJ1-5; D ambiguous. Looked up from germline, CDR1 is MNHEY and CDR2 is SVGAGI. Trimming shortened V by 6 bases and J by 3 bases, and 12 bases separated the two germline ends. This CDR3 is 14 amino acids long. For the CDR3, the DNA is TGTGCCAGCAGCTCGGGCCTACTCAATCAGCCCCAGCATTTT. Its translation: CASSSGLLNQPQHF.

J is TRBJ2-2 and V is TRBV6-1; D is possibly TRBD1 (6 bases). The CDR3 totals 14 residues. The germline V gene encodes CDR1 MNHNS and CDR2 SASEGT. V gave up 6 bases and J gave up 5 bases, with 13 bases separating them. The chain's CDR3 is CASSQGTGTGELFF. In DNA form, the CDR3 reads TGTGCCAGCAGCCAGGGGACGGGAACCGGGGAGCTGTTTTTT.

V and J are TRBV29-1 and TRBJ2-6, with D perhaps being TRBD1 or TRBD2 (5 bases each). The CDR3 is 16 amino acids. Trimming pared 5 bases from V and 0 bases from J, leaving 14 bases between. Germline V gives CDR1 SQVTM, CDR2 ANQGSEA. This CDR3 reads CSVYGGSHSGANVLTF. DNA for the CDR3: TGCAGCGTTTATGGGGGATCTCACTCTGGGGCCAACGTCCTGACTTTC.

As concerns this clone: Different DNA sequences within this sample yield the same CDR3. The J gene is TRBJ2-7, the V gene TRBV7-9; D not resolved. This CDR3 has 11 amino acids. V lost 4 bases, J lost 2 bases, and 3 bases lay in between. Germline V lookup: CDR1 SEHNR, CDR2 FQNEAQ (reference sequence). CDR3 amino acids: CASSSAYEQYF. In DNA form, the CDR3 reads TGTGCCAGCAGCTCAGCCTACGAGCAGTACTTC.

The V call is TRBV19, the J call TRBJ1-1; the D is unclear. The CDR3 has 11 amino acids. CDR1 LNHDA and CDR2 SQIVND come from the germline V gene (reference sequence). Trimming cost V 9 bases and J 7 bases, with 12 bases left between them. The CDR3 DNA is TGTGCCAGCTCGGCCTCGAGTGAAGCTTTCTTT. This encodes CASSASSEAFF.